The entry below gives a single TCR beta chain sequence along with its context. The junction departs from the called germline gene at one end, perhaps through a read error. The repertoire was sequenced with immunoSEQ multiplex PCR; TCRdb's copy has only in-frame clones and lacks some. The sample shows a few hundred thousand clones, over 80% of them seen only once. The entry originates in a study of blood T cell repertoires in COVID-19. For the study at large: Material from acute and convalescent COVID-19 was sourced from the United States, Italy and Spain.

The germline gives CDR1 LNHNV, CDR2 YYDKDF (reference sequence). This CDR3 contains 15 residues. The sequenced material came from peripheral blood. The J gene is TRBJ1-1, the V gene TRBV15; D uncertain. The receptor's source is a woman between 45 and 65 years old with active or convalescent COVID-19. This CDR3 reads CATSGEAVRNTEAFF. CDR3 bases: TGTGCCACCAGCGGAGAGGCGGTCAGGAACACTGAAGCTTTCTTT.